Reported below is one T cell receptor (beta chain). This sample was included in a study of blood T cell repertoires in COVID-19. CDR1 is SGDLS, CDR2 YYNGEE, per germline. V lost 3 bases to trimming and J lost 0 bases, with 14 bases between them. The CDR3 spans 16 residues. Using immunoSEQ multiplex PCR, the repertoire was profiled, and TCRdb retains in-frame clones only, with some absent. The data contain some 200,000 clones, around 80% of them singletons. The specimen sequenced was peripheral blood. V and J are TRBV9 and TRBJ2-3; possibly TRBD2 for D (5 bases). This sequence was found in a woman aged 60-70 years who had recovered from COVID-19. CDR3 in DNA: TGTGCCAGCAGCGACGGGTTGCGGACTAGCACAGATACGCAGTATTTT. This translates into CASSDGLRTSTDTQYF.